This T cell receptor beta chain was recovered during a study of T cells in Graves' hyperthyroidism and ophthalmopathy. Study in general: Prior to any treatment, at the point of initial diagnosis, peripheral blood was collected.

The CDR3 regions of TCR beta were amplified from RNA transcripts. The TCR CDR3 first-round RT-PCR relied on the HTBI primer set. TCRdb analysed the multiplex PCR reads with MiXCR anew, one entry per CDR3 protein. The sample records under 550,000 distinct CDR3 sequences, 15% to 20% being singletons. Germline CDR1 and CDR2: SGHDN and FVKESK. CDR3 length: 15 residues. V was shortened by 0 bases and J by 6 bases, with 15 bases between the two germline ends. Diagnosing involved the use of clinical symptoms, serum thyroxine and TRAb, thyroid ultrasound and orbital computed tomography. General study results and limits: The model predicted ophthalmopathy a median around seven months before onset. The authors' 13 V-J model separated ophthalmopathy from stable hyperthyroidism.

A remark on this clonotype: Its antigen is not known.

This rearrangement joins TRBV14 to TRBJ2-7, with D possibly being TRBD1 (5 bases). The specimen sequenced was blood. This sequence originates from a man aged 35-49 years with Graves' ophthalmopathy. CDR3 protein: CASSQDAGLPLEQYF. The DNA for the CDR3 is TGTGCCAGCAGCCAAGACGCAGGGCTGCCCCTCGAGCAGTACTTC.